Listed below are T cell receptor beta chains from one sample, sequenced in a study of sequential checkpoint blockade in melanoma. Profiled with immunoSEQ multiplex PCR; TCRdb holds only in-frame clones, not every one. The top ten clones hold 4% to 6% of a sample with under 20,000 clones, roughly 73% of them seen once. The sample was tumor tissue (inferred from file names), taken from a patient given nivolumab and ipilimumab in sequence. These receptors were taken from a human donor with melanoma. Each CDR3 is given with its conserved first and last residue. A D gene is named only where the DNA matches it firmly. Clone size is not always given. Where it is, it says once, few, many or a class for expanded clones.

j_call,v_call,clone_size,d_call,cdr3_nt,cdr3_aa
TRBJ2-1,TRBV19,-,-,TGTGCCAGTAGTAAGGGTAGCGGCGACAATGAGCAGTTCTTC,CASSKGSGDNEQFF
TRBJ2-3,TRBV6-8,few,TRBD1,TGTGCCAGCAGCCCCGGGACAGGGGGAACAGATACGCAGTATTTT,CASSPGTGGTDTQYF
TRBJ1-1,TRBV11-3,-,-,TGTGCCAGCAGCGAACTTCCCCCGGTCCCGAGCTCCATGAACACTGAAGCTTTCTTT,CASSELPPVPSSMNTEAFF
TRBJ1-1,TRBV18,-,TRBD1,TGTGCCAGCTCACCGCAGGGGGGAAACACTGAAGCTTTCTTT,CASSPQGGNTEAFF
TRBJ2-1,TRBV18,few,-,TGTGCCAGCTCACCAACCGGGACCATGGATAGTGAGCAGTTCTTC,CASSPTGTMDSEQFF
TRBJ2-7,TRBV10-2,-,TRBD2,TGCGCCATCAGTGAGCTCGGGCTGGCGGGAGGGTTCGAGCAGTACTTC,CAISELGLAGGFEQYF
TRBJ2-7,TRBV27,-,TRBD2,TGTGCCAGCAGCTCCCTAGCGGCCGCCTACGAGCAGTACTTC,CASSSLAAAYEQYF
TRBJ2-7,TRBV5-2,-,-,TGTGCCAGAACCGGAAGGACTGTGTACGAGCAGTACTTC,CARTGRTVYEQYF
TRBJ1-4,TRBV30,medium-sized,-,TGTGCCCAGGGGAGGGTCTATCCAAAACTGTTTTTT,CAQGRVYPKLFF
TRBJ1-4,TRBV9,-,-,TGTGCCAGCAGTGTGGCCAGGGTCAAGGAGAAACTGTTTTTT,CASSVARVKEKLFF
TRBJ1-1,TRBV19,-,-,TGTGCCAGTAGTCCCCCCGGCAGGGGTCGCATGAACACTGAAGCTTTCTTT,CASSPPGRGRMNTEAFF
TRBJ2-3,TRBV9,-,TRBD2,TGTGCCAGCAGCGCCCGACTAGCGGGAGGGCCAACAGATACGCAGTATTTT,CASSARLAGGPTDTQYF
TRBJ2-5,TRBV30,-,-,TGTGCCTGGAGTCCCGATTGGGGAGAGACCCAGTACTTC,CAWSPDWGETQYF
TRBJ2-2,TRBV2,-,-,TGTGCCAGCCGCTGGGGGGATACCGGGGAGCTGTTTTTT,CASRWGDTGELFF
TRBJ2-5,TRBV5-1,-,TRBD2,TGCGCCAGCAGCTTGGGACAGCCGGGACTAGCGGGGCGTACGGCCCAGTACTTC,CASSLGQPGLAGRTAQYF
TRBJ1-1,TRBV4-1,-,-,TGCGCCAGCAGCCAAGCCGTAAACACTGAAGCTTTCTTT,CASSQAVNTEAFF